One sample yielded the 23 T cell receptor beta chains listed below, sequenced in a study of beta chain features in type 1 diabetes. cDNA synthesis used the whole RNA isolate, giving expressed TCRB sequences. Some clones are missing from TCRdb's copy, which holds only in-frame ones; the method was immunoSEQ multiplex PCR. This sample has 300,000 to 400,000 clones; 8% occur once, and the top ten carry less than 0.45%. Input material: central memory CD4+ T cells from blood. All receptors come from a young woman in good health.

This chain uses TRBV19 with TRBJ2-2; D remains unclear. From germline, CDR1 is LNHDA and CDR2 SQIVND (reference sequence). Between the trimmed V and J ends, which lost 5 bases and 5 bases, there was a span of 9 bases. The CDR3 is 13 residues long. The CDR3 loop reads CASSHPLTGELFF. CDR3 sequence (DNA): TGTGCCAGTAGTCATCCTCTGACCGGGGAGCTGTTTTTT.

This clone has a handful of counts. The chain employs TRBV5-8 and TRBJ1-4, with a tentative D call TRBD1 (6 bases). From germline, CDR1 is SGHTS and CDR2 YDEGEE. The CDR3 is 16 amino acids. With 0 bases removed from V and 5 bases from J, the gap between germline ends came to 14 bases. For the CDR3, the DNA is TGTGCCAGCAGCTTGGGACAGGCGACGGGAAATGAAAAACTGTTTTTT. Residues: CASSLGQATGNEKLFF.

The CDR3, as DNA: TGTGCCAGCAGCCGATGGACAGGGTTCATGAACACTGAAGCTTTCTTT. Encoded protein: CASSRWTGFMNTEAFF. The chain combines TRBV14 with TRBJ1-1, with 8 bases lining up with TRBD1. J gave up 0 bases and V 4 bases, and 7 bases lay outside the gene matches. Per the germline V gene, CDR1 is SGHDN and CDR2 is FVKESK. The CDR3 spans 16 residues.

This clone was observed a few times. This sequence joins TRBV27 and TRBJ2-7, with 11 bases fitting TRBD1. Trimming took 2 bases from V and 3 from J; bases not matched to a gene: 9. The CDR3 consists of 17 residues. CDR1 and CDR2 (germline): MNHEY, SMNVEV (reference sequence). The CDR3 is CASSLRGSGTGGYEQYF. CDR3 coding DNA: TGTGCCAGCAGTTTAAGGGGATCCGGGACAGGGGGCTACGAGCAGTACTTC.

A few counts support this clone. The CDR3 region is CASSLKGTDTQYF. As DNA, the CDR3 is TGTGCCAGCAGCTTAAAAGGCACAGATACGCAGTATTTT. V and J are TRBV7-3 and TRBJ2-3; D is unresolved. The CDR3 totals 13 residues. V lost 1 base and J lost 1, with 3 bases in between. Germline loops: CDR1 SGHTA, CDR2 FQGTGA.

The chain carries TRBV5-1 and TRBJ1-4, with D perhaps matching TRBD1 (5 bases). The germline CDR1 and CDR2 sequences are SGHRS and YFSETQ. The CDR3 runs 15 residues. The V end was cut by 5 bases, the J end by 6 bases, with 17 bases between. Written as DNA, the CDR3 is TGCGCCAGCAGTCGTCAGGGCGTCCGTGATGAAAAACTGTTTTTT. As protein: CASSRQGVRDEKLFF.

The V gene is TRBV6-6, the J gene TRBJ2-5; 9 nucleotides line up with TRBD2. Germline V CDR1 and CDR2: MNHNY, SVGAGI (reference sequence). The junction had 11 bases not matched to a gene; V was cut back by 4 bases and J by 5 bases. The CDR3 is 16 amino acids. Here the CDR3 reads CASSSSEAGGRETQYF. In DNA form, the CDR3 reads TGTGCCAGCAGTTCCAGTGAGGCGGGAGGGAGGGAGACCCAGTACTTC.

As regards this clone: One end of the junction varies from germline; a read error may be responsible. V gene TRBV5-4 combines with J gene TRBJ1-1, with D tentatively TRBD1 (6 bases). CDR1 is SGHNT and CDR2 is YYREEE in the germline V gene (reference sequence). The CDR3 contains 14 residues. The CDR3 spells CASSKGQTNTEAFF. The CDR3 bases are TGCGCCAGTTCAAAAGGACAGACGAACACTGAAGCTTTCTTT.

V is TRBV2 and J is TRBJ1-2; D unresolved. Germline values: CDR1 SNHLY, CDR2 FYNNEI. The V end lost 3 bases, the J end lost 4 bases, and 9 bases lay between the germline ends. The CDR3 spans 13 residues. The CDR3 DNA sequence: TGTGCCAGCAGTGAGGTCCTCTCCTATGGCTACACCTTC. Amino acid sequence: CASSEVLSYGYTF.

This chain uses TRBV28 with TRBJ2-2; TRBD1 matches at 10 bases. Germline-derived CDR1 and CDR2 are MDHEN and SYDVKM. V shed 5 bases and J 3 bases; nucleotides not matched to a gene: 6. The CDR3 extends over 16 amino acids. CDR3 sequence (DNA): TGTGCCAGCAGTCCCCAGGACAGGGGGGACACCGGGGAGCTGTTTTTT. It specifies CASSPQDRGDTGELFF.

The CDR3 loop is CASSWISGDDTQYF. In DNA form, the CDR3 reads TGCGCCAGCAGCTGGATTAGCGGCGACGATACGCAGTATTTT. This chain connects TRBV5-1 to TRBJ2-3; the D gene is possibly TRBD2 (6 bases). This CDR3 region has 14 residues. The germline V gene encodes CDR1 SGHRS and CDR2 YFSETQ. Deletions cut 3 bases from V and 6 bases from J, with 14 bases between. Full variable domain (outside the CDR3, taken from reference TRBV5-1 and TRBJ2-3): KAGVTQTPRYLIKTRGQQVTLSCSPISGHRSVSWYQQTPGQGLQFLFEYFSETQRNKGNFPGRFSGRQFSNSRSEMNVSTLELGDSALYLCASSWISGDDTQYFGPGTRLTVL.

This clone was seen a few times. The chain uses TRBV28 and TRBJ2-1, with 9 nucleotides matching TRBD1. CDR1 and CDR2 (germline): MDHEN, SYDVKM. V gave up 5 bases and J gave up 3 bases; unmatched junction bases: 5. This CDR3 is built from 15 residues. The CDR3 reads CASSPTGGNYNEQFF. The DNA of the CDR3 is TGTGCCAGCAGTCCGACAGGGGGGAACTACAATGAGCAGTTCTTC.

The chain combines TRBV18 with TRBJ2-7; perhaps D is TRBD1 or TRBD2 (5 bases each). The CDR3 runs to 15 residues. Per germline, CDR1 KGHSH and CDR2 LQKENI. V shed 3 bases and J shed 4 bases, with 16 bases lying between them. The CDR3 protein is CASSPMAGSRYEQYF. The CDR3 DNA follows: TGTGCCAGCTCACCCATGGCAGGGAGCCGTTACGAGCAGTACTTC.

The rearrangement joins TRBV9 to TRBJ2-4; TRBD2 might be the D (5 bases). The CDR3 has 16 amino acids. In germline, CDR1 is SGDLS, CDR2 YYNGEE. Deletions cut 2 bases from V and 4 bases from J, with 16 bases between. The CDR3 loop reads CASSVSPSSGKNIQYF. CDR3 DNA sequence: TGTGCCAGCAGCGTTAGCCCCTCCAGCGGTAAAAACATTCAGTACTTC.

V is TRBV13 and J is TRBJ1-4; D might be TRBD1 (6 bases). Germline V gives CDR1 PRHDT, CDR2 FYEKMQ (reference sequence). Trimming left V 5 bases short and J 0 bases short, with 22 bases between. The CDR3 spans 19 residues. DNA for the CDR3: TGTGCCAGCAGCGAGAGCCTGGGACAACAATTTGCAACTAATGAAAAACTGTTTTTT. As protein: CASSESLGQQFATNEKLFF.

The chain uses TRBV11-2 and TRBJ2-5; 7 bases are a match to TRBD1. The V gene end was trimmed by 4 bases and the J gene end by 2 bases; junction bases not matched to a gene: 4. The CDR3 is made up of 14 amino acids. Germline V gene lookup returns CDR1 SGHAT and CDR2 FQNNGV. The CDR3: CASSSGQFQETQYF. For the CDR3, the DNA is TGTGCCAGCAGCTCGGGACAGTTTCAAGAGACCCAGTACTTC.

The rearrangement links TRBV7-3 to TRBJ1-1; D perhaps matches TRBD1 (5 bases). The CDR3 runs 13 residues. The germline V gene has CDR1 SGHTA and CDR2 FQGTGA. Trimming took 5 bases from V and 1 from J, leaving 8 bases between them. CDR3 coding DNA: TGTGCCAGCAGCATACAGGAGAACACTGAAGCTTTCTTT. It codes for CASSIQENTEAFF. Variable domain in full (rest from reference TRBV7-3 and TRBJ1-1): GAGVSQTPSNKVTEKGKYVELRCDPISGHTALYWYRQSLGQGPEFLIYFQGTGAADDSGLPNDRFFAVRPEGSVSTLKIQRTERGDSAVYLCASSIQENTEAFFGQGTRLTVV.

This sequence joins TRBV29-1 and TRBJ1-2, with D possibly matching TRBD1 (6 bases). The CDR3 is 14 residues long. Germline V gene sequence: CDR1 SQVTM, CDR2 ANQGSEA. Trimming pared 3 bases from V and 8 bases from J, leaving 19 bases between. This CDR3 is CSVEGGGASLGYTF. DNA of the CDR3: TGCAGCGTTGAGGGGGGCGGTGCCTCTCTCGGCTACACCTTC.

This chain uses TRBV7-2 with TRBJ2-1, with TRBD1 as a possible D gene (6 bases). The CDR3 loop spans 16 amino acids. With 4 bases removed from V and 2 bases from J, the gap between germline ends came to 15 bases. Germline V CDR1 and CDR2: SGHTA, FQGNSA. Here the CDR3 reads CASSSLTGSTYNEQFF. Here the CDR3 DNA reads TGTGCCAGCAGCTCCCTGACAGGTTCGACCTACAATGAGCAGTTCTTC. Supplemented by reference TRBV7-2 and TRBJ2-1, the full variable domain reads GAGVSQSPSNKVTEKGKDVELRCDPISGHTALYWYRQSLGQGLEFLIYFQGNSAPDKSGLPSDRFSAERTGGSVSTLTIQRTQQEDSAVYLCASSSLTGSTYNEQFFGPGTRLTVL.

The chain has TRBV7-2 and TRBJ2-7; maybe TRBD1 (5 bases). V was trimmed by 5 bases and J by 3 bases, leaving 11 bases between them. Germline V lookup: CDR1 SGHTA, CDR2 FQGNSA. The CDR3 is 13 amino acids. In nucleotides, the CDR3 is TGTGCCAGCAGCCCTACTGGACACTACGAGCAGTACTTC. This translates into CASSPTGHYEQYF. Full variable domain (rest looked up from reference TRBV7-2 and TRBJ2-7): GAGVSQSPSNKVTEKGKDVELRCDPISGHTALYWYRQSLGQGLEFLIYFQGNSAPDKSGLPSDRFSAERTGGSVSTLTIQRTQQEDSAVYLCASSPTGHYEQYFGPGTRLTVT.

The chain joins TRBV19 to TRBJ2-6; no reliable D call. The CDR3 extends over 14 amino acids. V was trimmed by 6 bases and J by 4 bases, leaving 10 bases between them. Germline V CDR1 and CDR2: LNHDA, SQIVND (reference sequence). The CDR3 reads CASRTDLGANVLTF. For the CDR3, the DNA is TGTGCCAGTAGAACCGACTTGGGGGCCAACGTCCTGACTTTC.

This clone turned up a few times. The sample holds other DNA sequences that translate to the same CDR3. The V call is TRBV7-9, the J call TRBJ1-2; D unresolved. V shed 3 bases and J shed 8 bases, with 10 bases lying between them. The CDR3 totals 12 residues. Germline lookup yields CDR1 SEHNR and CDR2 FQNEAQ (reference sequence). The CDR3 nucleotides are TGTGCCAGCAGCTTGCAGGCCGGAGGCTACACCTTC. This sequence encodes CASSLQAGGYTF.

The chain recombines TRBV19 with TRBJ2-1, with 9 nucleotides matching TRBD2. Trimming cost V 7 bases and J 6 bases; bases outside gene matches: 16. Germline V gene data show CDR1 as LNHDA and CDR2 as SQIVND (reference sequence). The CDR3 contains 17 residues. CDR3 protein: CASKRDYAGGRFNEQFF. The CDR3 DNA follows: TGTGCCAGTAAAAGGGACTACGCGGGAGGGAGGTTCAATGAGCAGTTCTTC. The whole variable domain, remainder taken from reference TRBV19 and TRBJ2-1, is DGGITQSPKYLFRKEGQNVTLSCEQNLNHDAMYWYRQDPGQGLRLIYYSQIVNDFQKGDIAEGYSVSREKKESFPLTVTSAQKNPTAFYLCASKRDYAGGRFNEQFFGPGTRLTVL.